These T cell receptor beta chains were read from a single sample in a study of T cell repertoires in cytomegalovirus infection. One entry per CDR3 protein results from TCRdb running MiXCR on the reads. The table includes some 170,000 distinct CDR3 sequences, 15% to 20% detected once. Material: CD8+ T cells from PBMCs. These receptors were obtained from a human donor in good health (CMV status not recorded). Some clones in this sample may be carry-over from other donors' samples. Each CDR3 is given without its conserved first and last residue. Fields, in order: J gene, clone size, D gene, V gene, CDR3 protein. The D gene is left open where the match is weak. Size tells how often a clone was seen (once, few, many) or the class of an expanded clone, and some rows leave it out.

J: TRBJ2-1; size: many; D: TRBD2; V: TRBV10-1; CDR3: ASSEGTTSYNEQF
J: TRBJ2-1; size: .; D: .; V: TRBV4-1; CDR3: ASSQLGGNEQF
J: TRBJ2-7; size: .; D: .; V: TRBV29-1; CDR3: SVETGGPPAGYEQY
J: TRBJ1-2; size: .; D: TRBD1; V: TRBV28; CDR3: ASSLSFGYSGQGGQNYGYT
J: TRBJ2-7; size: .; D: TRBD2; V: TRBV2; CDR3: ATPRGVGSYEQY
J: TRBJ1-1; size: .; D: .; V: TRBV6-2/TRBV6-3; CDR3: ASSYRAGEADTEAF
J: TRBJ2-5; size: .; D: .; V: TRBV19; CDR3: ASSILHTRETQY
J: TRBJ2-7; size: few; D: TRBD1; V: TRBV29-1; CDR3: SVGGTVSYEQY
J: TRBJ1-2; size: .; D: .; V: TRBV10-3; CDR3: AIKGSYGYT
J: TRBJ2-3; size: few; D: TRBD2; V: TRBV7-8; CDR3: ASSKSSGFNTDTQY
J: TRBJ1-5; size: many; D: .; V: TRBV19; CDR3: ASSLRRGDQPQH
J: TRBJ2-1; size: .; D: .; V: TRBV7-8; CDR3: ASSSRGGSNEQF
J: TRBJ1-1; size: few; D: .; V: TRBV5-6; CDR3: ASSRGGFNTEAF
J: TRBJ1-1; size: .; D: .; V: TRBV7-6; CDR3: ASSLELTGPPEAF
J: TRBJ2-6; size: .; D: .; V: TRBV7-2; CDR3: ASSLVFGGANVLT
J: TRBJ2-1; size: .; D: .; V: TRBV20-1; CDR3: SGLSSNGYNEQF
J: TRBJ2-5; size: few; D: .; V: TRBV7-2; CDR3: ASSLEGKGRETQY
J: TRBJ1-1; size: .; D: .; V: TRBV7-2; CDR3: ASSPAPVKAF
J: TRBJ2-2; size: few; D: TRBD2; V: TRBV5-5; CDR3: ASSPGLGYTGELF
J: TRBJ1-2; size: .; D: .; V: TRBV2; CDR3: ASIPTAAGYGYT
J: TRBJ1-6; size: .; D: TRBD1; V: TRBV7-2; CDR3: ASSLTDRTVSPLH
J: TRBJ2-7; size: .; D: TRBD1; V: TRBV4-1; CDR3: ASSTMTGLGEQY
J: TRBJ2-7; size: .; D: .; V: TRBV2; CDR3: ASSEAPVYEQY
J: TRBJ1-1; size: few; D: TRBD1; V: TRBV6-2/TRBV6-3; CDR3: ASSYPMTGGTEAF
J: TRBJ2-4; size: few; D: TRBD2; V: TRBV10-3; CDR3: AISGPGLAGAAKNIQY
J: TRBJ1-5; size: .; D: .; V: TRBV7-8; CDR3: ASSPDVYSNQPQH
J: TRBJ1-4; size: .; D: .; V: TRBV29-1; CDR3: SARDSRVNEKLF
J: TRBJ1-1; size: .; D: TRBD1; V: TRBV2; CDR3: ASRSGQGANTEAF
J: TRBJ2-2; size: few; D: TRBD1; V: TRBV7-9; CDR3: ASTIPGQGLAGELF
J: TRBJ1-1; size: few; D: .; V: TRBV7-2; CDR3: ASSLPSRWNTEAF
J: TRBJ2-7; size: few; D: .; V: TRBV20-1; CDR3: SAREGRQSSYEQY
J: TRBJ2-5; size: .; D: TRBD2; V: TRBV20-1; CDR3: SAPLAGGPETQY
J: TRBJ1-1; size: .; D: TRBD1; V: TRBV4-1; CDR3: ASSPSWTGETPEAF
J: TRBJ1-1; size: .; D: .; V: TRBV11-2; CDR3: ASSLELMAGGPEAF
J: TRBJ2-1; size: few; D: .; V: TRBV7-2; CDR3: ASSLAVAAGRRYEQF
J: TRBJ2-7; size: few; D: TRBD1; V: TRBV7-6; CDR3: ASSLGGQSEQY
J: TRBJ2-7; size: .; D: .; V: TRBV5-5; CDR3: ASSNNRVYEQY
J: TRBJ1-6; size: .; D: .; V: TRBV7-2; CDR3: ASSSPGGPSQVSPLH
J: TRBJ2-7; size: few; D: TRBD1; V: TRBV6-5; CDR3: ASSTGTGWNYEQY
J: TRBJ1-5; size: few; D: .; V: TRBV12-3/TRBV12-4; CDR3: ASTETGDSNQPQH
J: TRBJ2-7; size: few; D: .; V: TRBV7-6; CDR3: ASSLEGNYEQY
J: TRBJ2-3; size: .; D: TRBD1; V: TRBV28; CDR3: ASISGQVGTDTQY
J: TRBJ2-3; size: .; D: TRBD2; V: TRBV28; CDR3: ASSPPGLAGYTDTQY
J: TRBJ2-7; size: few; D: .; V: TRBV7-9; CDR3: ASSYGQPHREFGQY
J: TRBJ1-6; size: .; D: .; V: TRBV7-6; CDR3: ASSLAGAAYNSPLH
J: TRBJ2-1; size: few; D: TRBD2; V: TRBV7-9; CDR3: ASSPAGESYNEQF
J: TRBJ2-2; size: few; D: TRBD2; V: TRBV6-5; CDR3: ASSPWTSGSNTGELF
J: TRBJ2-4; size: .; D: .; V: TRBV7-9; CDR3: ASSLEGGAKNIQY
J: TRBJ2-5; size: .; D: TRBD2; V: TRBV7-2; CDR3: ASSLISGGKTQY
J: TRBJ1-3; size: .; D: TRBD1; V: TRBV25-1; CDR3: ASSLGEGANTIY
J: TRBJ1-2; size: few; D: .; V: TRBV7-9; CDR3: ASSLDGRQALDLPNYGYT
J: TRBJ2-2; size: .; D: .; V: TRBV28; CDR3: ASTPYRSDTGELF
J: TRBJ2-1; size: few; D: .; V: TRBV7-2; CDR3: ANSSLGDYNEQF
J: TRBJ2-1; size: few; D: TRBD1; V: TRBV7-9; CDR3: ASSDWDRGREQF
J: TRBJ2-2; size: .; D: .; V: TRBV5-4; CDR3: ASSLSGSEQNTGELF
J: TRBJ1-1; size: few; D: .; V: TRBV5-6; CDR3: ASSLARGRGRLEAF
J: TRBJ2-7; size: .; D: TRBD1; V: TRBV7-8; CDR3: ASSWGQLTYEQY